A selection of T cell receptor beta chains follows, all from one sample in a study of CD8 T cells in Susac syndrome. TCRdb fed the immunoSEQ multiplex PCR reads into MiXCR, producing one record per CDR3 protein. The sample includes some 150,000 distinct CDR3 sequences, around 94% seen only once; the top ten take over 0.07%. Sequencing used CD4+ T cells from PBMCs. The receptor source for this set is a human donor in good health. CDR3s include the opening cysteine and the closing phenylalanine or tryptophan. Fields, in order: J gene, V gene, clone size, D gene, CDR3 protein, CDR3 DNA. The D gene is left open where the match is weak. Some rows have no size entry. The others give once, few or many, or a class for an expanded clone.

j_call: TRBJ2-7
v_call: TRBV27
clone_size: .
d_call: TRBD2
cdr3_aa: CASRGLAGGSYEQYF
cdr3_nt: TGTGCCAGCAGGGGACTAGCGGGGGGCTCCTACGAGCAGTACTTC

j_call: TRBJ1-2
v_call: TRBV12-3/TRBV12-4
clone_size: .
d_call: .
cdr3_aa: CASSFDSSYGYTF
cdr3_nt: TGTGCCAGCAGTTTTGACAGCTCCTATGGCTACACCTTC

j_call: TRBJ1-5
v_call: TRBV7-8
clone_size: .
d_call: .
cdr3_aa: CASSVAGQPQHF
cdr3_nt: TGTGCCAGCAGTGTAGCGGGGCAGCCCCAGCATTTT

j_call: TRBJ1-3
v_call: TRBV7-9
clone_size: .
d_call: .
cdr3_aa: CAASPLRAGNTIYF
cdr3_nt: TGTGCCGCCTCTCCACTTAGAGCTGGAAACACCATATATTTT

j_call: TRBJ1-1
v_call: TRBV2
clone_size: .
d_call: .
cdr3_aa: CASSSGDEAFF
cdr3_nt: TGTGCCAGCAGTAGCGGGGATGAAGCTTTCTTT

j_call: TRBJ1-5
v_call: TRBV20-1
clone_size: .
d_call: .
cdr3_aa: CSASKGRAQPQHF
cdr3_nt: TGCAGTGCTAGTAAGGGGAGAGCACAGCCCCAGCATTTT

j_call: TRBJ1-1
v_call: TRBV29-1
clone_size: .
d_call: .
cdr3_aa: CSVEWGFKTEAFF
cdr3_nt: TGCAGCGTTGAATGGGGGTTCAAGACTGAAGCTTTCTTT

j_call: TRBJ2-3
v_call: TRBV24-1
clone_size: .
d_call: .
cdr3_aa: CATSDSRTLTDTQYF
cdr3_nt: TGTGCCACCAGTGACAGCCGGACACTCACAGATACGCAGTATTTT

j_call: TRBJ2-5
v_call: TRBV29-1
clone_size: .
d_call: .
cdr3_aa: CSVEGETQYF
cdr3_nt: TGCAGCGTTGAGGGGGAGACCCAGTACTTC

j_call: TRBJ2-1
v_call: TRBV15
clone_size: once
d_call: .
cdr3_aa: CATSRDVAGSPFF
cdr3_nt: TGTGCCACCAGCAGAGATGTTGCGGGATCCCCGTTCTTC

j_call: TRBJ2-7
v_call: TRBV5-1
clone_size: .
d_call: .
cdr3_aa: CASSSGSYTYEQYF
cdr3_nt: TGCGCCAGCAGCTCGGGATCTTATACCTACGAGCAGTACTTC

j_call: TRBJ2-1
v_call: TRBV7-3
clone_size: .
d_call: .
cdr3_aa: CASSLSIPYNEQFF
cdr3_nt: TGTGCCAGCAGCTTGAGTATCCCCTACAATGAGCAGTTCTTC

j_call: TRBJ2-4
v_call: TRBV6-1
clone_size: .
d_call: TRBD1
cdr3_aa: CASSRVGTGGVKAKNIQYF
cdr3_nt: TGTGCCAGCAGTCGGGTCGGGACAGGGGGAGTTAAAGCCAAAAACATTCAGTACTTC

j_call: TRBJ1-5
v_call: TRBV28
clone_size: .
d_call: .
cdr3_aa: CASSSLRVQALNQPQHF
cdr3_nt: TGTGCCAGCAGTTCACTCCGGGTCCAAGCCCTCAATCAGCCCCAGCATTTT

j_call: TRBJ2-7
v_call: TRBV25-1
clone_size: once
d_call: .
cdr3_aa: CASSERQAYSYEQYF
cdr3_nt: TGTGCCAGCAGTGAAAGACAGGCCTACTCCTACGAGCAGTACTTC

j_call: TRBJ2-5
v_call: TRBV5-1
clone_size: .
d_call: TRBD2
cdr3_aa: CASSLRPLAGGGETQYF
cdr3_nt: TGCGCCAGCAGCCTACGACCACTAGCGGGAGGCGGAGAGACCCAGTACTTC

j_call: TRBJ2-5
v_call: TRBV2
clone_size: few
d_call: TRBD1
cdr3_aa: CASSRDRGTETQYF
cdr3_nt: TGTGCCAGCAGTCGGGACAGGGGTACTGAGACCCAGTACTTC

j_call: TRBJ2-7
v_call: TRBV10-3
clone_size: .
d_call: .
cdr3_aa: CATSPIDRDEQYF
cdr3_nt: TGTGCCACGTCCCCCATCGACAGAGACGAGCAGTACTTC

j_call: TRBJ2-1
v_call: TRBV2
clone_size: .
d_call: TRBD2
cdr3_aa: CASRPPLGREGKGEQFF
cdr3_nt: TGTGCCAGCAGACCCCCCTTAGGGCGGGAGGGCAAGGGTGAGCAGTTCTTC

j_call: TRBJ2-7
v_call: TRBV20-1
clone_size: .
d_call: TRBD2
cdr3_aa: CSAPSTSGRNEQYF
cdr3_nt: TGCAGTGCGCCCTCAACTAGCGGGAGGAACGAGCAGTACTTC

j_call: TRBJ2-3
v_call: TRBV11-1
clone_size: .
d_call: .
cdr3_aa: CASSLARDVTDTQYF
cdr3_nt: TGTGCCAGCAGCTTAGCGAGGGACGTAACAGATACGCAGTATTTT

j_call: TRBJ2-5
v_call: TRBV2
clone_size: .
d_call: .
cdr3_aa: CASSEEVGSLETQYF
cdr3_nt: TGTGCCAGCAGTGAAGAGGTGGGCTCCCTGGAGACCCAGTACTTC

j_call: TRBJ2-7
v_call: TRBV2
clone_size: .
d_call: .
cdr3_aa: CASREDGGSYEQYF
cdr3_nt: TGTGCCAGCAGGGAGGATGGAGGCTCCTACGAGCAGTACTTC

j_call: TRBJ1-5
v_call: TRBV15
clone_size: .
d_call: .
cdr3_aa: CATSRERDTQPQHF
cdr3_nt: TGTGCCACCAGCAGAGAAAGGGATACTCAGCCCCAGCATTTT

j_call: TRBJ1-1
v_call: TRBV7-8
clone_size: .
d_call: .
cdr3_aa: CASSLGGENTEAFF
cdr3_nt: TGTGCCAGCAGCTTAGGGGGGGAGAACACTGAAGCTTTCTTT

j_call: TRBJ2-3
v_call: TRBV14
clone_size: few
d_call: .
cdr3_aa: CASSQDLGSTDTQYF
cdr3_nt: TGTGCCAGCAGCCAAGATCTCGGCAGCACAGATACGCAGTATTTT

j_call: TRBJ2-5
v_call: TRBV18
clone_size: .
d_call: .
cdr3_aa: CASSKAGASQETQYF
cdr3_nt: TGTGCCAGCTCAAAGGCTGGCGCAAGCCAAGAGACCCAGTACTTC

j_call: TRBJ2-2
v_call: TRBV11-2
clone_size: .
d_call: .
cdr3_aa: CASSLGYTGELFF
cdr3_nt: TGTGCCAGCAGCTTGGGGTACACCGGGGAGCTGTTTTTT

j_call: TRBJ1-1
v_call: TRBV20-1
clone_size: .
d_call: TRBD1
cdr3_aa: CSAHTGAIAEAFF
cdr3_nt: TGCAGTGCTCATACAGGGGCTATCGCTGAAGCTTTCTTT

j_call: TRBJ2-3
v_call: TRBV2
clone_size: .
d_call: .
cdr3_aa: CASSEEAGSTDTQYF
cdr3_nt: TGTGCCAGCAGTGAAGAGGCGGGAAGCACAGATACGCAGTATTTT

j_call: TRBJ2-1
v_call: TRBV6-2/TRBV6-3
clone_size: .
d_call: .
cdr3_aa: CASSSQRRGNEQFF
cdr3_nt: TGTGCCAGCAGCTCGCAGCGCCGAGGGAATGAGCAGTTCTTC

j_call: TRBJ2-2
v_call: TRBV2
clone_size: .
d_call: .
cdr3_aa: CASSEEGTGELFF
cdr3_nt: TGTGCCAGCAGTGAAGAGGGGACCGGGGAGCTGTTTTTT

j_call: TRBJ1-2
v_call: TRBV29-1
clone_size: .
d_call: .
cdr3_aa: CSARDGFYGYTF
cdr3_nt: TGCAGCGCACGGGACGGATTTTATGGCTACACCTTC

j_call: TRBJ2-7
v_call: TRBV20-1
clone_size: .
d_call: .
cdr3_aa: CSARKSSYEQYF
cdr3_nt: TGCAGTGCTAGGAAGTCAAGCTACGAGCAGTACTTC